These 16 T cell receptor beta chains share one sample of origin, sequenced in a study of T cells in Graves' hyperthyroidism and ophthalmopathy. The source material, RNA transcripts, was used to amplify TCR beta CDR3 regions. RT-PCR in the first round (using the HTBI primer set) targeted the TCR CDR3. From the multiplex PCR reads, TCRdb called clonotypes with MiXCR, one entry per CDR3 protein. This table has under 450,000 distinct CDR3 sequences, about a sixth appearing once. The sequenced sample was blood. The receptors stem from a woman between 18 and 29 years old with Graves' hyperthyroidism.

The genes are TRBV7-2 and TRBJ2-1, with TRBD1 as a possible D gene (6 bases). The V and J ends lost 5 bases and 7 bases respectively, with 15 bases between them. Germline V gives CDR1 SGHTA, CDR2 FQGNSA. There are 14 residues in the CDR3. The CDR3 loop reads CASSQSGVGNEQFF. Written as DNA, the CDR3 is TGTGCCAGCAGCCAATCAGGGGTGGGGAATGAGCAGTTCTTC.

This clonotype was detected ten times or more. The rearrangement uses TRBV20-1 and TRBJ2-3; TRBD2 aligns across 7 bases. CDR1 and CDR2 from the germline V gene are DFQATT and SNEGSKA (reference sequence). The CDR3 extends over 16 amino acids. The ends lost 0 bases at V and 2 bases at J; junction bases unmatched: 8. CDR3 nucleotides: TGCAGTGCTAGAGAGTGGCCCGGGAGGTACACAGATACGCAGTATTTT. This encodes CSAREWPGRYTDTQYF.

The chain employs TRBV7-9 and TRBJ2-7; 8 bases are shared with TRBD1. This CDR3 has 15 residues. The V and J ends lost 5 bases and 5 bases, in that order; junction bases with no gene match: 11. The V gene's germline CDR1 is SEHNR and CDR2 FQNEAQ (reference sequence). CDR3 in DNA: TGTGCCAGCAGCCGGACAGGGTTGCGCATCAACGAGCAGTACTTC. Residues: CASSRTGLRINEQYF. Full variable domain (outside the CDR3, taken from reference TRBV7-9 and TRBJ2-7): DTGVSQNPRHKITKRGQNVTFRCDPISEHNRLYWYRQTLGQGPEFLTYFQNEAQLEKSRLLSDRFSAERPKGSFSTLEIQRTEQGDSAMYLCASSRTGLRINEQYFGPGTRLTVT.

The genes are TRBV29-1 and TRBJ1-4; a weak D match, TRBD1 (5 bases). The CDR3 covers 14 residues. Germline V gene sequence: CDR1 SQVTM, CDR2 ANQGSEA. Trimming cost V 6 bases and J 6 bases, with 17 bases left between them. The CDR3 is CSVGTPGPYEKLFF. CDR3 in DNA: TGCAGCGTGGGAACACCGGGACCTTATGAAAAACTGTTTTTT. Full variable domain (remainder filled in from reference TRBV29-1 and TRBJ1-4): SAVISQKPSRDICQRGTSLTIQCQVDSQVTMMFWYRQQPGQSLTLIATANQGSEATYESGFVIDKFPISRPNLTFSTLTVSNMSPEDSSIYLCSVGTPGPYEKLFFGSGTQLSVL.

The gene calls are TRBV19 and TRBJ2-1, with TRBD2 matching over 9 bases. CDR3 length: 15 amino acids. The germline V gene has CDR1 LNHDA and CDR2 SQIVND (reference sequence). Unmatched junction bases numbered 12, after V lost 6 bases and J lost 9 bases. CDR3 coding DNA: TGTGCCAGTAGCCAGGGTTCGCGGGGGGGACCTGAGCAGTTCTTC. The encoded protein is CASSQGSRGGPEQFF.

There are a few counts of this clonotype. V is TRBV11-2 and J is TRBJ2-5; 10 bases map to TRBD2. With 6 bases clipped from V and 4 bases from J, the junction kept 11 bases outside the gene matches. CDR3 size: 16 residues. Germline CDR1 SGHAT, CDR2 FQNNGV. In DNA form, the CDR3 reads TGTGCCAGCAGGAACCCCAGCGGGAGGGCCCGAGAGACCCAGTACTTC. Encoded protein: CASRNPSGRARETQYF.

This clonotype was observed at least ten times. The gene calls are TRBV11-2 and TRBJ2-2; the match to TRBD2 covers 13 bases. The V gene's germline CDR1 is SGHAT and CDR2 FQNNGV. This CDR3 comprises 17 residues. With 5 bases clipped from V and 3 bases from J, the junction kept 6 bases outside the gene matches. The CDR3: CASSLRTSGSDTGELFF. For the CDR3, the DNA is TGTGCCAGCAGCCTCAGGACTAGCGGGAGTGACACCGGGGAGCTGTTTTTT.

The CDR3 loop is CSASGGDETQYF. CDR3 DNA sequence: TGCAGTGCGAGCGGGGGGGACGAGACCCAGTACTTC. The V call is TRBV20-1, the J call TRBJ2-5; 10 nucleotides match TRBD2. V lost 6 bases and J lost 5; bases outside the gene matches: 3. The germline V gene encodes CDR1 DFQATT and CDR2 SNEGSKA (reference sequence). The CDR3 totals 12 residues.

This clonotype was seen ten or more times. This CDR3 reads CASSLGGGAGDEQFF. The CDR3 DNA reads as TGTGCCAGCAGCTTAGGCGGAGGAGCGGGAGATGAGCAGTTCTTC. The J gene is TRBJ2-1, the V gene TRBV7-3; TRBD2 matches at 8 bases. Looked up from germline, CDR1 is SGHTA and CDR2 is FQGTGA. The V and J ends lost 2 bases and 8 bases, in that order; junction bases with no gene match: 8. This CDR3 region has 15 residues.

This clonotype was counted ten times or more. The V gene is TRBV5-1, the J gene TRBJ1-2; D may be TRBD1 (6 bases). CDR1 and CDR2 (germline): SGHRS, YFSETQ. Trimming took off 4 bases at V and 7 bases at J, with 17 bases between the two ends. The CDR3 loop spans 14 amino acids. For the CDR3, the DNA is TGCGCCAGCAGCGCCCAACAGGGTTACGGTGGCTACACCTTC. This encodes CASSAQQGYGGYTF.

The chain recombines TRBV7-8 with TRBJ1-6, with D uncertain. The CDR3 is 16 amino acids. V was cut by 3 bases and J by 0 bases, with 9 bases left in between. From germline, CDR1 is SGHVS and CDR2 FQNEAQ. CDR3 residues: CASSFSRSSYNSPLHF. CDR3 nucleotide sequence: TGTGCCAGCAGCTTTTCCAGAAGCTCCTATAATTCACCCCTCCACTTT.

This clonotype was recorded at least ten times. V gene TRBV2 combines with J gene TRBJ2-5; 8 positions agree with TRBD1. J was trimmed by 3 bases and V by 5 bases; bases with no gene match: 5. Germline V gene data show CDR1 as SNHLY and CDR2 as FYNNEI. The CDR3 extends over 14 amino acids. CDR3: CASSTRTGKETQYF. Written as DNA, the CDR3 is TGTGCCAGCAGTACCCGGACAGGGAAAGAGACCCAGTACTTC.

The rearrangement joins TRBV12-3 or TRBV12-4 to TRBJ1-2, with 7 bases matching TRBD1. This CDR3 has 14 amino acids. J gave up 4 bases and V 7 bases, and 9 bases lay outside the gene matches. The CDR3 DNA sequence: TGTGCCAGCACCACTACAGGGGCCGGCTATGGCTACACCTTC. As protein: CASTTTGAGYGYTF.

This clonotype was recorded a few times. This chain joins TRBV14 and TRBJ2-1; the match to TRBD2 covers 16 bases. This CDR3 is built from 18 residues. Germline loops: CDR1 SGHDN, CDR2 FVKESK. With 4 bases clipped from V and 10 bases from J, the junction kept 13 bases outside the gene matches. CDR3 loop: CASSPFLGRGLAGGEQFF. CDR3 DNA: TGTGCCAGCAGCCCCTTTCTAGGTCGGGGACTAGCGGGAGGGGAGCAGTTCTTC.

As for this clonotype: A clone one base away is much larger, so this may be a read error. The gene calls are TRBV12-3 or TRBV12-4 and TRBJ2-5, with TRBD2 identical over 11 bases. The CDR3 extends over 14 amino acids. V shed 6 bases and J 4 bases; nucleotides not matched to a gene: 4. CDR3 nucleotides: TGTGCCAGCAGCTTCGGGACTAGCGGAGAGACCCAGTACTTC. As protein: CASSFGTSGETQYF.

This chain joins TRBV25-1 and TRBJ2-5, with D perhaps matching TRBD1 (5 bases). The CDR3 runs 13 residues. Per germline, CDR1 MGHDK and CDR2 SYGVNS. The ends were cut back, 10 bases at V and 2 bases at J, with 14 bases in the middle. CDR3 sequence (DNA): TGTGCCACTGAGCAGGGTCGACAAGAGACCCAGTACTTC. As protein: CATEQGRQETQYF.